The rows below give T cell receptor beta chains drawn from one sample of a study of metastatic and nonmetastatic thyroid tumors. Using MiXCR, TCRdb re-called clones from the PCR reads. The table includes over 30,000 clones, approximately 15% detected once. The specimen sequenced was blood. The receptors were sampled from a male donor with papillary thyroid cancer or a benign thyroid nodule (not recorded which). Some clones in this sample may be carry-over from other donors' samples. Each CDR3 is given without its conserved first and last residue.

V: TRBV20-1; J: TRBJ2-2; CDR3: SARPGGSSGELF
V: TRBV2; J: TRBJ2-5; CDR3: ASSDWAQETQY
V: TRBV5-6; J: TRBJ2-1; CDR3: ASSLALSGRRTRSYNEQF
V: TRBV18; J: TRBJ1-5; CDR3: ASSVQGSNQPQH
V: TRBV2; J: TRBJ1-1; CDR3: ASRGTGGTEAF
V: TRBV7-2; J: TRBJ2-5; CDR3: ASSPQGGKETQY
V: TRBV2; J: TRBJ2-5; CDR3: ASSEGAGGGETQY
V: TRBV19; J: TRBJ2-1; CDR3: ASSRIAGGRDYNEQF
V: TRBV7-9; J: TRBJ1-6; CDR3: ASSVSSLGNSPLH
V: TRBV19; J: TRBJ1-5; CDR3: ASSSGTGSNQPQH
V: TRBV28; J: TRBJ2-7; CDR3: ASRAVTSYEQY
V: TRBV20-1; J: TRBJ2-3; CDR3: SASGTSGRGNTDTQY
V: TRBV19; J: TRBJ2-1; CDR3: ASSPPRGEQF
V: TRBV7-3; J: TRBJ2-2; CDR3: ASSFENTGELF
V: TRBV4-1; J: TRBJ1-2; CDR3: ASSQEHRSNYGYT
V: TRBV27; J: TRBJ1-2; CDR3: ASSPLDRGGDGYT
V: TRBV18; J: TRBJ1-4; CDR3: ASSAGGTVNDKLF
V: TRBV15; J: TRBJ1-1; CDR3: ATSRGERGKGAF
V: TRBV4-1; J: TRBJ2-3; CDR3: ASSQGSILSTDTQY